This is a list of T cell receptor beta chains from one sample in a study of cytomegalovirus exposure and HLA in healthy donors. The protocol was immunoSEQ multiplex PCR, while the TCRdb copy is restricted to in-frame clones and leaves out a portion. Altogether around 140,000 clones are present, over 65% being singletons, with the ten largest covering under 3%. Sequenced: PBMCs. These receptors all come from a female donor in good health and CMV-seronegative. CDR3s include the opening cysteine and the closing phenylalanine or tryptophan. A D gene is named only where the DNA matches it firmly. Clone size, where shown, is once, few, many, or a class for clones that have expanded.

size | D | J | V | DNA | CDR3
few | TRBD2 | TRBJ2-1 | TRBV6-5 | TGTGCCAGCAGTTCCCCTCGGACTAGCGGAAACAATGAGCAGTTCTTC | CASSSPRTSGNNEQFF
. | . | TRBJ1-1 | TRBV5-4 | TGTGCCAGCAGCTTGTACGGGGTAAGGGCTGAAGCTTTCTTT | CASSLYGVRAEAFF
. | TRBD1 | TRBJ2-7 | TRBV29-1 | TGCAGCGGAGGGACAGGGTCCCTCTCCGAGCAGTACTTC | CSGGTGSLSEQYF
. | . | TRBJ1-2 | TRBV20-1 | TGCAGTGCTAGCCGCCCGGGGGGCTACACCTTC | CSASRPGGYTF
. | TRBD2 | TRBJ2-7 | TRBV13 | TGTGCCAGCAGCTCGGGACTAGCGGGAGAGGGCGAGCAGTACTTC | CASSSGLAGEGEQYF
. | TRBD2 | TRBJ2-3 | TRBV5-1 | TGCGCCAGCAGAGGGGCAGCGGGGACCACAGATACGCAGTATTTT | CASRGAAGTTDTQYF
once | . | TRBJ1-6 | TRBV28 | TGTGCCAGCAGTTTCAGAAGTTCGGGACTTGGGTCCTATAATTCACCCCTCCACTTT | CASSFRSSGLGSYNSPLHF
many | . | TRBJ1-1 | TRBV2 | TGTGCCAGCAGTACCGACAGCACTGAAGCTTTCTTT | CASSTDSTEAFF
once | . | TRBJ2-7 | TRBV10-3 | TGTGCCATCAGTGACCACGGGAGAGGCTACGAGCAGTACTTC | CAISDHGRGYEQYF
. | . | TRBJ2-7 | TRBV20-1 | TGCAGTGCCAAGGGGGTCTACGAGCAGTACTTC | CSAKGVYEQYF
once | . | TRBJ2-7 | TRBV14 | TGTGCCAGCAGCCGCATACAGAGGACACTTTACGAGCAGTACTTC | CASSRIQRTLYEQYF
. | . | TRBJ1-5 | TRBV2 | TGTGCCAGCAGTGACAGGGCCCATCAGCCCCAGCATTTT | CASSDRAHQPQHF
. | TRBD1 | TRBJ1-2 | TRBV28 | TGTGCCAGCAGCAGGACAGGGGGGTACTATGGCTACACCTTC | CASSRTGGYYGYTF
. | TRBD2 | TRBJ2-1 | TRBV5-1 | TGCGCCAGCCAAGTGGGGACTAGCGGTTACAATGAGCAGTTCTTC | CASQVGTSGYNEQFF
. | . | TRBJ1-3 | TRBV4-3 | TGCGCCAGCAGCCAAGTGGGCAGCCGCTCTGGAAACACCATATATTTT | CASSQVGSRSGNTIYF
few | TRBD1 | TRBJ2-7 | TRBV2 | TGTGCCAGCAGGGAGACAGGGTCTACCTACGAGCAGTACTTC | CASRETGSTYEQYF
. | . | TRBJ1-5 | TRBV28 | TGTGCCAGCAGTCCCAACGTGCGGGGCAATCAGCCCCAGCATTTT | CASSPNVRGNQPQHF
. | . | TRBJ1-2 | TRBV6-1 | TGTGCCAGCAGTGAAGTATGGGGAGGCGGCTATGGCTACACCTTC | CASSEVWGGGYGYTF
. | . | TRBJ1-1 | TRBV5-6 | TGTGCCAGCAGCTTGGAGGCAGGGCAAACCCTTGAAGCTTTCTTT | CASSLEAGQTLEAFF
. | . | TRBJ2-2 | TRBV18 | TGTGCCAGCTCTCCCGGGACTCCCCGGAACAGGGAGCTGTTTTTT | CASSPGTPRNRELFF
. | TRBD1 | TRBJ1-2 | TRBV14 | TGTGCCAGCAGCCAAGTAGGGGGCGTGAACTATGGCTACACCTTC | CASSQVGGVNYGYTF
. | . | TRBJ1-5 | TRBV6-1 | TGTGCCAGCCTCTTGGGGGGGGCTGGAGTTCAGCCCCAGCATTTT | CASLLGGAGVQPQHF
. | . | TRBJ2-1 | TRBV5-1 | TGCGCCAGCAGCTTGGGAGGGATTAGCGTATTGACTAATGAGCAGTTCTTC | CASSLGGISVLTNEQFF
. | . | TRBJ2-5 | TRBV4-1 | TGCGCCAGCAGCCAAGTGGGGCGAGAGACCCAGTACTTC | CASSQVGRETQYF
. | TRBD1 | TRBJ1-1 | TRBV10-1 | TGCGCCAGCAGTGGAACAGGGGGGCCTGTCCCTGAAGCTTTCTTT | CASSGTGGPVPEAFF
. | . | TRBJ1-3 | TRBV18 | TGTGCCAGCTCACTCTCAGGGGCAGGAACTGGAAACACCATATATTTT | CASSLSGAGTGNTIYF
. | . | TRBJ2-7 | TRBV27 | TGTGCCAGCAAGACAGGGAGGAACGAGCAGTACTTC | CASKTGRNEQYF
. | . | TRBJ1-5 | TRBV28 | TGTGCCAGCAGCCCCCTGAGGCGACAGGTTACTGTTCCTGCTCAACAGCCCCAGCATTTT | CASSPLRRQVTVPAQQPQHF
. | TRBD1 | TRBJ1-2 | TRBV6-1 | TGTGCCAGCAGTCGGACAGGGGGAGGCTACACCTTC | CASSRTGGGYTF